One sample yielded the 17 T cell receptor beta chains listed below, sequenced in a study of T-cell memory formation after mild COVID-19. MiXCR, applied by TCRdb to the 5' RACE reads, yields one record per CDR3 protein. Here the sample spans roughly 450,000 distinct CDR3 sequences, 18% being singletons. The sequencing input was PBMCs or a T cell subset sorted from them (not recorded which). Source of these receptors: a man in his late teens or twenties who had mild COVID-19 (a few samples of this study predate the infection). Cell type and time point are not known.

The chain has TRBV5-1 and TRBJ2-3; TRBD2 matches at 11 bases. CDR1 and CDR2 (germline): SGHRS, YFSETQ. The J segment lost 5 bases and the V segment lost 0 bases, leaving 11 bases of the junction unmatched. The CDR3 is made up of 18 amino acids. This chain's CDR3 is CASSLGARSGGAGDTQYF. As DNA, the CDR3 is TGCGCCAGCAGCTTGGGGGCCCGTAGCGGGGGGGCCGGAGATACGCAGTATTTT.

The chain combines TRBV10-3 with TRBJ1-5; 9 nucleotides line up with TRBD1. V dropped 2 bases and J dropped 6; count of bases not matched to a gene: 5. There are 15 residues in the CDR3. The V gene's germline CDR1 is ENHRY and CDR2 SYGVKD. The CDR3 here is CAISEDRGLVQPQHF. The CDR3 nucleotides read TGTGCCATCAGTGAGGACAGGGGGTTGGTTCAGCCCCAGCATTTT.

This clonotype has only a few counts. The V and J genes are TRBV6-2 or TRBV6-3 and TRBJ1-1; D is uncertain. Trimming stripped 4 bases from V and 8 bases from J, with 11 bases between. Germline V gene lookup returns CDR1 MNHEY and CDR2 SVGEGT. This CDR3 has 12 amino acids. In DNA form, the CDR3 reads TGTGCCAGCAGTTCGAGAGCCTCCGAAGCTTTCTTT. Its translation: CASSSRASEAFF.

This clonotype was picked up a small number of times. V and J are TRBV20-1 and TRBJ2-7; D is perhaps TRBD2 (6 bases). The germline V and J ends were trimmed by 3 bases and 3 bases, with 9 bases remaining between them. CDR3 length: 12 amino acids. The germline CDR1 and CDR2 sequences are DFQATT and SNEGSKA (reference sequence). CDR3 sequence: CSASRRDYEQYF. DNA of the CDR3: TGCAGTGCTAGTCGGAGGGACTACGAGCAGTACTTC.

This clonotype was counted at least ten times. CDR3: CASTPTGADTEAFF. CDR3 coding DNA: TGTGCCAGCACCCCGACAGGGGCGGACACTGAAGCTTTCTTT. The rearrangement joins TRBV28 to TRBJ1-1; TRBD1 aligns across 8 bases. This CDR3 spans 14 amino acids. V trimming: 7 bases; J trimming: 3 bases; junction bases outside the gene matches: 7. Germline lookup yields CDR1 MDHEN and CDR2 SYDVKM. Full variable domain (outside the CDR3, taken from reference TRBV28 and TRBJ1-1): DVKVTQSSRYLVKRTGEKVFLECVQDMDHENMFWYRQDPGLGLRLIYFSYDVKMKEKGDIPEGYSVSREKKERFSLILESASTNQTSMYLCASTPTGADTEAFFGQGTRLTVV.

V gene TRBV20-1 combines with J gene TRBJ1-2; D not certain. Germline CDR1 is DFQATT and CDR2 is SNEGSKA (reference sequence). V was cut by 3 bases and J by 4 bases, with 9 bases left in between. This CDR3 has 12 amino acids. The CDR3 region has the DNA TGCAGTGCTAGGGGTTATCCCTATGGCTACACCTTC. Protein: CSARGYPYGYTF.

DNA of the CDR3: TGTGCCAGCAGCCCCCGACAGGACAGTTACACTGAAGCTTTCTTT. Translated: CASSPRQDSYTEAFF. The V and J genes are TRBV14 and TRBJ1-1; tentatively, D is TRBD1 (6 bases). This CDR3 contains 15 residues. Trimming cost V 4 bases and J 3 bases, with 15 bases left between them. CDR1 and CDR2 (germline): SGHDN, FVKESK. Variable domain in full (rest from reference TRBV14 and TRBJ1-1): EAGVTQFPSHSVIEKGQTVTLRCDPISGHDNLYWYRRVMGKEIKFLLHFVKESKQDESGMPNNRFLAERTGGTYSTLKVQPAELEDSGVYFCASSPRQDSYTEAFFGQGTRLTVV.

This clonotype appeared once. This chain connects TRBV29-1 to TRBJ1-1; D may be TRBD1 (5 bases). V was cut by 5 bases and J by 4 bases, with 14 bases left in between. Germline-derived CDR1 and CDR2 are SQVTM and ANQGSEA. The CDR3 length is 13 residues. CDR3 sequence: CSVTLGQGTEAFF. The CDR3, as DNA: TGCAGCGTTACCCTCGGGCAGGGCACTGAAGCTTTCTTT. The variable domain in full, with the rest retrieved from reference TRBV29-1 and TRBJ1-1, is SAVISQKPSRDICQRGTSLTIQCQVDSQVTMMFWYRQQPGQSLTLIATANQGSEATYESGFVIDKFPISRPNLTFSTLTVSNMSPEDSSIYLCSVTLGQGTEAFFGQGTRLTVV.

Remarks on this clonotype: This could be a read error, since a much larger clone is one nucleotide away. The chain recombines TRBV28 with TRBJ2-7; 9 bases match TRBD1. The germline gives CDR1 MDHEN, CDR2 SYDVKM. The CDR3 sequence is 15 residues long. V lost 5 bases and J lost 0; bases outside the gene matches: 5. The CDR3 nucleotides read TGTGCCAGCAGTCCCGGGACAGGGACCTCCTACGAGCAGTACTTC. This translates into CASSPGTGTSYEQYF.

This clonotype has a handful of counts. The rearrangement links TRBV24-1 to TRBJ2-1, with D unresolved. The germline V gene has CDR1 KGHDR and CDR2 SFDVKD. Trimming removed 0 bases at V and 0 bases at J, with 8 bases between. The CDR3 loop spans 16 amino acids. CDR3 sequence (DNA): TGTGCCACCAGTGATTTGGCAGGTAGCTCCTACAATGAGCAGTTCTTC. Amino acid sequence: CATSDLAGSSYNEQFF.

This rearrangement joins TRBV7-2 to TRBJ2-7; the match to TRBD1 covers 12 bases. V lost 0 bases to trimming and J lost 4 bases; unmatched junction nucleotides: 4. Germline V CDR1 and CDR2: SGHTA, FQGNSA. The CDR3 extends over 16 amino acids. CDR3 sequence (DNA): TGTGCCAGCAGCTTAGCCCGGGACAGGGGGCGATACGAGCAGTACTTC. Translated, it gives CASSLARDRGRYEQYF.

The CDR3 here is CASSSEWRDTQYF. Here the CDR3 DNA reads TGTGCCAGCAGCTCCGAATGGCGGGATACGCAGTATTTT. The genes are TRBV7-8 and TRBJ2-3; D call uncertain. This CDR3 is built from 13 residues. V was pared by 4 bases and J by 6 bases, with 11 bases between. Germline V gene lookup returns CDR1 SGHVS and CDR2 FQNEAQ.

The DNA of the CDR3 is TGCAGTGCTAGAGCTTTCAGGGGGACCGGGGAGCTGTTTTTT. It is translated as CSARAFRGTGELFF. The chain employs TRBV20-1 and TRBJ2-2; the match to TRBD1 covers 7 bases. V trimming: 1 base; J trimming: 5 bases; junction bases outside the gene matches: 4. There are 14 residues in the CDR3. Germline V CDR1 and CDR2: DFQATT, SNEGSKA (reference sequence).

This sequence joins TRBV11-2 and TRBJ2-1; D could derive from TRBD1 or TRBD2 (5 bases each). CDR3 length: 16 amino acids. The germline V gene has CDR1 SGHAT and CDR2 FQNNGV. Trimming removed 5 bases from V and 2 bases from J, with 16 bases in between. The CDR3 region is CASSGIGTRTYNEQFF. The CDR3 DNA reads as TGTGCCAGCAGCGGAATCGGGACCAGGACCTACAATGAGCAGTTCTTC. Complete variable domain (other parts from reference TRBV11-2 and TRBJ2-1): EAGVAQSPRYKIIEKRQSVAFWCNPISGHATLYWYQQILGQGPKLLIQFQNNGVVDDSQLPKDRFSAERLKGVDSTLKIQPAKLEDSAVYLCASSGIGTRTYNEQFFGPGTRLTVL.

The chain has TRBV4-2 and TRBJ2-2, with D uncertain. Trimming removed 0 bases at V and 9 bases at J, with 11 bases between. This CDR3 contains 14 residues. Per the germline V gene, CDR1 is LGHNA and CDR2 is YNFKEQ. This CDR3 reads CASSQEAWARELFF. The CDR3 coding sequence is TGTGCCAGCAGCCAAGAGGCTTGGGCCCGGGAGCTGTTTTTT.

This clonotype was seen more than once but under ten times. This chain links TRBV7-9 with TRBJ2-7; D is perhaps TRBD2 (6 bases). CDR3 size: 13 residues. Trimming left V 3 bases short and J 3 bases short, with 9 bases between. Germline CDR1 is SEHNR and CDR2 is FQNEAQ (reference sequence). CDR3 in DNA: TGTGCCAGCAGCTTTGGAGGGGACTACGAGCAGTACTTC. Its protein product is CASSFGGDYEQYF.

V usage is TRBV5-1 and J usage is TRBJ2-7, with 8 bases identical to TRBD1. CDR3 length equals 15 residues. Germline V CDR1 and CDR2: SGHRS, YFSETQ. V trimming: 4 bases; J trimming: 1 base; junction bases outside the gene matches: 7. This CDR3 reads CASSAPGQASYEQYF. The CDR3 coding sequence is TGCGCCAGCAGCGCGCCGGGACAGGCTTCCTACGAGCAGTACTTC.